The 14 T cell receptor beta chains presented below share a single source sample, sequenced in a study of cytomegalovirus exposure and HLA in healthy donors. The study ran its PCR with 60 Vbeta and 13 Jbeta primers. Generated by immunoSEQ multiplex PCR, the TCRdb table keeps only in-frame clones and is missing some. This table lists 55,000 or so clones. The source material was PBMCs. These receptors were taken from a woman in her forties or fifties in good health and CMV-seropositive.

The J gene is TRBJ1-2, the V gene TRBV2; 7 bases line up with TRBD1. The CDR3 runs to 14 residues. The V segment lost 7 bases and the J segment 7 bases; nucleotides outside the gene matches: 12. Germline assignment: CDR1 SNHLY and CDR2 FYNNEI. The CDR3 DNA is TGTGCCAGCAATTCCCGACAGGGTATAGGTGGCTACACCTTC. Its translation is CASNSRQGIGGYTF.

The CDR3 loop is CASSLGHRDRVYEQYF. The CDR3 region has the DNA TGCGCCAGCAGCTTGGGCCACCGGGACAGGGTTTACGAGCAGTACTTC. J is TRBJ2-7 and V is TRBV5-1, with 9 bases lining up with TRBD1. The germline CDR1 and CDR2 sequences are SGHRS and YFSETQ. Trimming took 0 bases from V and 4 from J; bases not matched to a gene: 8. The CDR3 contains 16 residues.

V and J are TRBV18 and TRBJ2-7; 7 bases line up with TRBD2. Unmatched junction bases numbered 8, after V lost 0 bases and J lost 0 bases. Germline CDR1 KGHSH, CDR2 LQKENI. The CDR3 sequence is 17 residues long. The CDR3 is CASSPPGSGSSSYEQYF. CDR3 DNA: TGTGCCAGCTCACCACCGGGTAGCGGGTCTAGCTCCTACGAGCAGTACTTC.

J is TRBJ1-2 and V is TRBV9; tentative D call: TRBD1 (6 bases). Per the germline V gene, CDR1 is SGDLS and CDR2 is YYNGEE. V shed 1 base and J shed 5 bases, with 9 bases lying between them. The CDR3 extends over 13 amino acids. CDR3 bases: TGTGCCAGCAGCGTAACAGGGATTTATGGCTACACCTTC. It specifies CASSVTGIYGYTF.

The rearrangement uses TRBV4-1 and TRBJ1-6; the D is unclear. Germline CDR1 and CDR2: MGHRA and YSYEKL. With 0 bases removed from V and 13 bases from J, the gap between germline ends came to 19 bases. The CDR3 contains 16 residues. CDR3 bases: TGCGCCAGCAGCCAAGAGTATTCCCGATCCACTTCCCCCCTCCACTTT. This codes for CASSQEYSRSTSPLHF.

The chain recombines TRBV2 with TRBJ2-7; 11 nucleotides agree with TRBD1. Germline assignment: CDR1 SNHLY and CDR2 FYNNEI. This CDR3 comprises 15 residues. With 4 bases clipped from V and 7 bases from J, the junction kept 9 bases outside the gene matches. For the CDR3, the DNA is TGTGCCAGCAGTGTTTCGGGACAGGGGGTGGGGGAGCAGTACTTC. Protein: CASSVSGQGVGEQYF.

The chain recombines TRBV5-1 with TRBJ2-5; tentative D call: TRBD1 (6 bases). The J call may be wrong; the DNA end is better matched by TRBJ2-7. Looked up from germline, CDR1 is SGHRS and CDR2 is YFSETQ. This CDR3 has 13 amino acids. The CDR3 loop is CASRRDTPYEQYF. Here the CDR3 DNA reads TGCGCCAGCAGACGGGACACACCTTACGAGCAGTACTTC.

The genes are TRBV29-1 and TRBJ2-3; D not certain. V lost 5 bases, J lost 0 bases, and 12 bases lay in between. Germline CDR1 and CDR2: SQVTM and ANQGSEA. The CDR3 sequence is 14 residues long. As DNA, the CDR3 is TGCAGCGTTTCTCCGGCAGCGAGCACAGATACGCAGTATTTT. It specifies CSVSPAASTDTQYF.

The chain recombines TRBV6-5 with TRBJ2-5, with TRBD1 identical over 8 bases. The germline V gene has CDR1 MNHEY and CDR2 SVGAGI. Unmatched junction bases numbered 8, after V lost 6 bases and J lost 5 bases. The CDR3 contains 14 residues. The CDR3 bases are TGTGCCAGCAGGATGACAGGGGAAACGGAGACCCAGTACTTC. This codes for CASRMTGETETQYF.

This chain connects TRBV19 to TRBJ1-4; D is undetermined. The V end was cut by 6 bases, the J end by 0 bases, with 11 bases between. The CDR3 spans 15 residues. In germline, CDR1 is LNHDA, CDR2 SQIVND (reference sequence). Written as DNA, the CDR3 is TGTGCCAGTAGCCGTAGCCGCTCAACTAATGAAAAACTGTTTTTT. As protein: CASSRSRSTNEKLFF.

This chain connects TRBV5-3 to TRBJ1-2; D uncertain. TRBV5-3 is noted as an ORF with a role that remains uncertain. The CDR3 loop spans 15 amino acids. The V gene lost 1 base and the J gene lost 5 bases, with 15 bases spanning the gap. CDR3 sequence reads: CARSLSRPLCYGYTF. DNA of the CDR3: TGTGCCAGAAGCTTGTCCAGGCCGTTATGTTATGGCTACACCTTC.

The rearrangement links TRBV28 to TRBJ1-2; 8 bases fit TRBD1. The V segment lost 3 bases and the J segment 6 bases; nucleotides outside the gene matches: 6. Germline CDR1 MDHEN, CDR2 SYDVKM. CDR3 length: 14 amino acids. The CDR3 bases are TGTGCCAGCAGTTTTTCAGGGGGCAGCGATGGCTACACCTTC. It is translated as CASSFSGGSDGYTF.

This chain connects TRBV18 to TRBJ2-7; 7 positions match TRBD1. Trimming cost V 4 bases and J 5 bases; bases outside gene matches: 8. This CDR3 region has 14 residues. Germline V gene data show CDR1 as KGHSH and CDR2 as LQKENI. This chain's CDR3 is CASSRQRGGDEQYF. The CDR3 DNA reads as TGTGCCAGCTCACGACAGCGAGGGGGCGACGAGCAGTACTTC.

V and J are TRBV7-9 and TRBJ1-2, with D uncertain. Germline CDR1 and CDR2: SEHNR and FQNEAQ (reference sequence). This CDR3 has 14 residues. The V end lost 3 bases, the J end lost 8 bases, and 16 bases lay between the germline ends. CDR3 bases: TGTGCCAGCAGCTTTACCCGGCCCTCGGAGGGCTACACCTTC. It is translated as CASSFTRPSEGYTF.